The 18 T cell receptor beta chains below all came from one sample that was sequenced in a study of spatial heterogeneity in lung cancer. Each CDR3 protein is one row after TCRdb ran MiXCR on the 5' RACE reads. The sample holds roughly 82,000 distinct CDR3 sequences, roughly an eighth seen once. Time point of the sample: sample taken at primary tumor resection. Without sorting, whole RNA was sequenced from tumor, nontumor lung or frozen PBMC. The sequences come from PBMCs, collected at surgery. The receptors stem from a male donor with early-stage non-small cell lung cancer.

This clonotype was seen more than once but under ten times. The chain is built from TRBV12-3 or TRBV12-4 and TRBJ1-6; no firm D call. The CDR3 is 15 amino acids. Between the trimmed V and J ends, which lost 9 bases and 5 bases, there was a span of 17 bases. The chain's CDR3 is CASRDSSGNNSPLHF. DNA of the CDR3: TGTGCCAGTAGAGACTCGAGCGGGAATAATTCACCCCTCCACTTT.

This clonotype has just a few counts. The chain employs TRBV6-1 and TRBJ1-4; D is unresolved. Germline V gene sequence: CDR1 MNHNS, CDR2 SASEGT. The CDR3 is 15 amino acids. The ends were cut back, 3 bases at V and 0 bases at J, with 8 bases in the middle. The CDR3 DNA reads as TGTGCCAGCAGTGATGCGGGGTCAACTAATGAAAAACTGTTTTTT. It translates to CASSDAGSTNEKLFF.

This chain uses TRBV18 with TRBJ2-7, with 13 bases aligning to TRBD2. The CDR3 contains 14 residues. Germline-derived CDR1 and CDR2 are KGHSH and LQKENI. With V trimmed by 3 bases and J by 4 bases, 0 bases remained unmatched. CDR3: CASSPTSGRYEQYF. In DNA, the CDR3 is TGTGCCAGCTCACCGACTAGCGGGAGGTACGAGCAGTACTTC.

The V call is TRBV7-9, the J call TRBJ2-3; no clear D gene. This CDR3 has 15 amino acids. V dropped 1 base and J dropped 4 bases, with 12 bases sitting between them. Germline V lookup: CDR1 SEHNR, CDR2 FQNEAQ (reference sequence). The CDR3 DNA reads as TGTGCCAGCAGCTTAGTACTAAGTTCGGCAGATACGCAGTATTTT. Protein: CASSLVLSSADTQYF. Drawing the rest from reference TRBV7-9 and TRBJ2-3, the complete variable domain is DTGVSQNPRHKITKRGQNVTFRCDPISEHNRLYWYRQTLGQGPEFLTYFQNEAQLEKSRLLSDRFSAERPKGSFSTLEIQRTEQGDSAMYLCASSLVLSSADTQYFGPGTRLTVL.

This clonotype was found many times. This chain uses TRBV6-1 with TRBJ1-5; TRBD1 aligns across 11 bases. The CDR3 runs 17 residues. CDR1 and CDR2 (germline): MNHNS, SASEGT. V was pared by 4 bases and J by 3 bases, with 8 bases of the junction left unmatched. The CDR3 protein is CASSVSWTGGSNQPQHF. CDR3 nucleotides: TGTGCCAGCAGTGTCTCTTGGACAGGGGGCTCCAATCAGCCCCAGCATTTT.

The V gene is TRBV29-1, the J gene TRBJ2-2, with TRBD1 matching over 10 bases. Germline CDR1 is SQVTM and CDR2 is ANQGSEA. CDR3 length: 14 amino acids. The J segment lost 7 bases and the V segment lost 2 bases, leaving 4 bases of the junction unmatched. The CDR3 DNA reads as TGCAGCGTTGAAAGGACAGGGGGGATCGGGGAGCTGTTTTTT. Translation: CSVERTGGIGELFF.

In this sample, this clonotype turned up a few times. The chain has TRBV19 and TRBJ1-5; no clear D gene. This CDR3 is built from 12 residues. Trimming took 10 bases from V and 6 from J, leaving 13 bases between them. Germline-derived CDR1 and CDR2 are LNHDA and SQIVND (reference sequence). The chain's CDR3 is CATEAFGQPQHF. CDR3 bases: TGTGCCACAGAGGCGTTCGGTCAGCCCCAGCATTTT.

This clonotype was observed a handful of times. This chain joins TRBV4-1 and TRBJ2-3, with TRBD2 identical over 13 bases. Trimming took 2 bases from V and 0 from J; bases not matched to a gene: 8. The germline gives CDR1 MGHRA, CDR2 YSYEKL. The CDR3 spans 19 residues. CDR3 region: CASSQLPTSGGWSTDTQYF. CDR3 sequence (DNA): TGCGCCAGCAGCCAACTCCCGACTAGCGGGGGGTGGAGCACAGATACGCAGTATTTT.

This clonotype appeared a few times. V is TRBV5-1 and J is TRBJ2-1; TRBD2 matches 11 bases. Germline V gives CDR1 SGHRS, CDR2 YFSETQ. The CDR3 extends over 15 amino acids. With 4 bases clipped from V and 9 bases from J, the junction kept 9 bases outside the gene matches. CDR3 bases: TGCGCCAGCAGCCAACTTAGCGGGAGGGCGGGTGAGCAGTTCTTC. Translation gives CASSQLSGRAGEQFF.

V is TRBV10-3 and J is TRBJ2-3; 7 bases agree with TRBD2. The CDR3 totals 18 residues. The J segment lost 4 bases and the V segment lost 10 bases, leaving 23 bases of the junction unmatched. Germline V lookup: CDR1 ENHRY, CDR2 SYGVKD. CDR3 amino acids: CATVPGRRLAHRPDTQYF. The CDR3 region has the DNA TGTGCCACCGTTCCTGGGAGGCGACTAGCCCATCGCCCAGATACGCAGTATTTT.

The V gene is TRBV6-5, the J gene TRBJ1-2, with D possibly being TRBD1 (6 bases). The CDR3 loop spans 19 amino acids. Germline-derived CDR1 and CDR2 are MNHEY and SVGAGI. V lost 6 bases, J lost 0 bases, and 26 bases lay in between. CDR3 region: CASSPTRTELFLANYGYTF. As DNA, the CDR3 is TGTGCCAGCAGCCCTACCCGGACAGAGCTTTTTTTAGCTAACTATGGCTACACCTTC.

V is TRBV5-4 and J is TRBJ2-7; D unclear. This CDR3 has 13 amino acids. Trimming took off 4 bases at V and 0 bases at J, with 8 bases between the two ends. The germline V gene encodes CDR1 SGHNT and CDR2 YYREEE (reference sequence). The CDR3 DNA reads as TGTGCCAGCAGCCCGGCCCTCTCCTACGAGCAGTACTTC. Protein product: CASSPALSYEQYF.

The J gene is TRBJ2-4, the V gene TRBV29-1, with D maybe TRBD2 (6 bases). V gave up 0 bases and J gave up 4 bases, with 7 bases separating them. This CDR3 spans 13 amino acids. Per the germline V gene, CDR1 is SQVTM and CDR2 is ANQGSEA. The CDR3 sequence: CSVEEGGKNIQYF. CDR3 DNA: TGCAGCGTTGAAGAGGGGGGTAAAAACATTCAGTACTTC. The whole variable domain, remainder taken from reference TRBV29-1 and TRBJ2-4, is SAVISQKPSRDICQRGTSLTIQCQVDSQVTMMFWYRQQPGQSLTLIATANQGSEATYESGFVIDKFPISRPNLTFSTLTVSNMSPEDSSIYLCSVEEGGKNIQYFGAGTRLSVL.

The V call is TRBV2, the J call TRBJ2-5; 12 bases map to TRBD2. V lost 6 bases, J lost 3 bases, and 5 bases stayed unmatched. Germline CDR1 is SNHLY and CDR2 is FYNNEI. The CDR3 runs 15 residues. The CDR3 coding sequence is TGTGCCAGCAGAGGACTAGCGGGACCAAAAGAGACCCAGTACTTC. Its translation is CASRGLAGPKETQYF.

This clonotype was detected many times. The chain recombines TRBV29-1 with TRBJ2-7; D ambiguous. Germline lookup yields CDR1 SQVTM and CDR2 ANQGSEA. This CDR3 is built from 11 residues. The V end was cut by 5 bases, the J end by 2 bases, with 7 bases between. The CDR3 DNA follows: TGCAGCGTTAGGTCCCCCTACGAGCAGTACTTC. As protein: CSVRSPYEQYF.

This rearrangement joins TRBV25-1 to TRBJ1-2, with D perhaps matching TRBD1 (5 bases). V was clipped by 0 bases and J by 4 bases, with 15 bases between them. Germline V lookup: CDR1 MGHDK, CDR2 SYGVNS. There are 16 residues in the CDR3. In DNA form, the CDR3 reads TGTGCCAGCAGTGAATATTCCCAGCGGGGCACCTATGGCTACACCTTC. Residues: CASSEYSQRGTYGYTF.

This clonotype was observed many times. The V and J genes are TRBV9 and TRBJ2-1; no reliable D call. The CDR3 totals 15 residues. Germline CDR1 SGDLS, CDR2 YYNGEE. Trimming pared 4 bases from V and 0 bases from J, leaving 11 bases between. For the CDR3, the DNA is TGTGCCAGCAGCCCAAGGTTAACCTCCTACAATGAGCAGTTCTTC. It specifies CASSPRLTSYNEQFF.

This chain joins TRBV30 and TRBJ1-1; D gene uncertain. V gave up 0 bases and J gave up 3 bases, with 17 bases separating them. The CDR3 is made up of 16 amino acids. Germline V lookup: CDR1 GTSNPN, CDR2 SVGIG (reference sequence). CDR3 region: CAWSVVLLPRDTEAFF. For the CDR3, the DNA is TGTGCCTGGAGTGTGGTTCTCCTTCCCCGGGACACTGAAGCTTTCTTT.